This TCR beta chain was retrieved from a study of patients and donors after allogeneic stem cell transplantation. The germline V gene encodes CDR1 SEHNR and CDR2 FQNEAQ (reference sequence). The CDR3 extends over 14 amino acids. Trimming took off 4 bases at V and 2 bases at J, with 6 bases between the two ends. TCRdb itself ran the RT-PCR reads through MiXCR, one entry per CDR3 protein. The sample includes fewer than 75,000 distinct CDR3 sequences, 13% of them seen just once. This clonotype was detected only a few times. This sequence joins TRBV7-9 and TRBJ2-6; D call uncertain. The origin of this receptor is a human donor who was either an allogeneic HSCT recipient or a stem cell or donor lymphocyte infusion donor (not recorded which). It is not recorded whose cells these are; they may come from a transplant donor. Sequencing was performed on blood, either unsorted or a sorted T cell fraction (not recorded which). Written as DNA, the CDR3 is TGTGCCAGCAGCTCTTTGGCTGGGGCCAACGTCCTGACTTTC. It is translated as CASSSLAGANVLTF.